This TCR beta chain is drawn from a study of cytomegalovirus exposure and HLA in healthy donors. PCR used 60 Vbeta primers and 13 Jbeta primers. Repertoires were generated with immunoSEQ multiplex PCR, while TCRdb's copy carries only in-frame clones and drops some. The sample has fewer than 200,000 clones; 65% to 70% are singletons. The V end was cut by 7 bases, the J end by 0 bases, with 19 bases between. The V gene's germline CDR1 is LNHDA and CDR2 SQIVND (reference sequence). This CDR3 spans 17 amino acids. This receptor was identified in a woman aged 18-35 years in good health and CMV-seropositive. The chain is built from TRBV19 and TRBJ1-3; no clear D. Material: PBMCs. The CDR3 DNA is TGTGCCAGTATCCCTCGGGAAAGGGCCTTCTCTGGAAACACCATATATTTT. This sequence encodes CASIPRERAFSGNTIYF.